The T cell receptor (beta chain) under discussion was sequenced for a study of shared clonotypes between healthy human individuals. About the study: Three plates each covered CD4 naive and memory; CD8 naive two, CD8 memory one. Study results and caveats: For naive CD4 cells, around 5% of clonotypes were shared across several donors.

Comment on this clone: What it recognizes is unknown.

CD45RO negativity and positive selection for CCR7 defined naive CD8 cells, a population that excluded terminally differentiated effector memory CD45RA+ cells. All donors qualified as healthy HIV-negative adults and had experienced no recent acute infections or vaccinations. The table came from immunoSEQ multiplex PCR; TCRdb's copy has only in-frame clones and leaves some out. The sample holds about 2.2 million clones, 93% seen once. The CDR3 covers 16 residues. V gave up 2 bases and J gave up 4 bases; unmatched junction bases: 11. The germline V gene encodes CDR1 SGHAT and CDR2 FQNNGV. V gene TRBV11-2 combines with J gene TRBJ2-7, with 7 bases fitting TRBD1. This sequence was found in a man aged 18-30 years in good health. Some clones in this sample may be carry-over from other donors' samples. Sequencing was done on a sample of naive CD8+ T cells from PBMCs. The CDR3 protein is CASSLSPKRGLYEQYF. For the CDR3, the DNA is TGTGCCAGCAGCTTATCCCCTAAAAGGGGGCTATACGAGCAGTACTTC.